The clone carrying this T cell receptor beta chain occurred many times. With the read ending 3 residues before the CDR3 end, the germline J gene is used to fill in that end. These data come from a study of T cell clonality in common variable immunodeficiency. The CDR3 totals 15 residues. The germline V gene encodes CDR1 MNHEY and CDR2 SVGEGT. V lost 5 bases, J lost 2 bases, and 15 bases lay in between. Some clones are missing from TCRdb's copy, which holds only in-frame ones; the method was immunoSEQ multiplex PCR. Recorded here are 35,000 to 50,000 clones, with no singletons, and the ten leading clones hold 2.5% to 3.5%.

The source is a person aged 18 to 69 in good health. The specimen sequenced was peripheral blood mononuclear cells. The genes are TRBV6-2 or TRBV6-3 and TRBJ1-2, with D possibly matching TRBD1 (5 bases). The DNA read from the CDR3 is TGTGCCAGCAGTCCAACTTTGGGGCGGAACTATGGC. It codes for CASSPTLGRNYG. The full CDR3 protein reads CASSPTLGRNYGYTF.